This T cell receptor beta chain was identified in a study of OX40 agonist ivuxolimab in advanced cancers. The overall study: Those enrolled were approximately 78% male, with a mean age of around 60 years and ages from about 20 to 90. Enrollees could have had prior anti-PD-1, anti-PD-L1 or anti-CTLA-4 therapy, which more than 30% had received.

Produced via immunoSEQ multiplex PCR; TCRdb's table is partial and in-frame only. The sample lists about 48,000 clones; 82% were seen once. The V end lost 8 bases, the J end lost 4 bases, and 21 bases lay between the germline ends. CDR3 length: 15 amino acids. Germline CDR1 reads LNHDA; CDR2 reads SQIVND (reference sequence). Sample: CD4+ or CD8+ T cells sorted from blood, taken in a trial of the OX40 agonist ivuxolimab. This clonotype was obtained from an adult with an advanced solid tumor such as melanoma, head and neck, liver or kidney cancer. The genes are TRBV19 and TRBJ2-7; a possible D gene is TRBD1 (5 bases). CDR3 amino acids: CASSVDSPASYEQYF. The DNA for the CDR3 is TGTGCCAGTTCAGTCGACAGCCCTGCCTCTTACGAGCAGTACTTC.